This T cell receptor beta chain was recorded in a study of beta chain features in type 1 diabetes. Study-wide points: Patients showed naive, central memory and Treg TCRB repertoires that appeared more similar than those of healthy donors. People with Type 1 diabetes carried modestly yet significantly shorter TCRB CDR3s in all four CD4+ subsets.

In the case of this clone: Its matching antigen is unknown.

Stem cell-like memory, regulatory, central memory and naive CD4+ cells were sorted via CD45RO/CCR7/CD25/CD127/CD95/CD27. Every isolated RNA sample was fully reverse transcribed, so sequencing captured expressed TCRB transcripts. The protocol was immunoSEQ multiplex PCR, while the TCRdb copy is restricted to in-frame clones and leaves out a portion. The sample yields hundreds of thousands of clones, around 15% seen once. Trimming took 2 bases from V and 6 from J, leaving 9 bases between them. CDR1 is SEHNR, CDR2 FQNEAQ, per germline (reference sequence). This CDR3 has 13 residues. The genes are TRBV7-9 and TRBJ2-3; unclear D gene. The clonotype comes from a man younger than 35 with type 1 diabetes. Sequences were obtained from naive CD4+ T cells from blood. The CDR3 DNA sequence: TGTGCCAGCAGCTTAAATCTACGCGATACGCAGTATTTT. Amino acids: CASSLNLRDTQYF.